Shown below are 3 T cell receptor beta chains from a single sample sequenced in a study of CD4 and CD8 cells across lung adenocarcinoma regions. Using its own MiXCR run on the PCR reads, TCRdb lists one record per CDR3 protein. The sample shows around 20,000 distinct CDR3 sequences, roughly 54% of them seen only once. Sequenced material: CD8+ T cells from the center of a lung tumor. These receptors came from a female donor with lung adenocarcinoma. The CD4 and CD8 labels of this study may be unreliable.

The V gene is TRBV6-1, the J gene TRBJ2-3; 9 bases agree with TRBD2. Germline V lookup: CDR1 MNHNS, CDR2 SASEGT. Trimming cost V 7 bases and J 5 bases; bases outside gene matches: 7. This CDR3 region has 14 residues. The CDR3 region has the DNA TGTGCCAGCACCATGACTAGCGGAGTAGATACGCAGTATTTT. It encodes CASTMTSGVDTQYF.

This rearrangement joins TRBV15 to TRBJ2-5, with D possibly being TRBD1 or TRBD2 (5 bases each). Germline V gene data show CDR1 as LNHNV and CDR2 as YYDKDF (reference sequence). Trimming cost V 11 bases and J 1 base, with 14 bases left between them. The CDR3 spans 13 residues. CDR3 sequence (DNA): TGTGCCTCCACGGGGCGGGCCCAAGAGACCCAGTACTTC. Residues: CASTGRAQETQYF. Full variable domain (rest looked up from reference TRBV15 and TRBJ2-5): DAMVIQNPRYQVTQFGKPVTLSCSQTLNHNVMYWYQQKSSQAPKLLFHYYDKDFNNEADTPDNFQSRRPNTSFCFLDIRSPGLGDTAMYLCASTGRAQETQYFGPGTRLLVL.

On this clonotype: One end of the junction is discordant with germline, which a read error may explain. The V and J genes are TRBV27 and TRBJ2-4; perhaps TRBD2 as D (5 bases). The CDR3 length is 13 residues. Per the germline V gene, CDR1 is MNHEY and CDR2 is SMNVEV (reference sequence). CDR3: CGSRGLEQNTQYF. The CDR3 region has the DNA TGTGGCAGCAGAGGGCTTGAACAAAACACCCAGTACTTC.